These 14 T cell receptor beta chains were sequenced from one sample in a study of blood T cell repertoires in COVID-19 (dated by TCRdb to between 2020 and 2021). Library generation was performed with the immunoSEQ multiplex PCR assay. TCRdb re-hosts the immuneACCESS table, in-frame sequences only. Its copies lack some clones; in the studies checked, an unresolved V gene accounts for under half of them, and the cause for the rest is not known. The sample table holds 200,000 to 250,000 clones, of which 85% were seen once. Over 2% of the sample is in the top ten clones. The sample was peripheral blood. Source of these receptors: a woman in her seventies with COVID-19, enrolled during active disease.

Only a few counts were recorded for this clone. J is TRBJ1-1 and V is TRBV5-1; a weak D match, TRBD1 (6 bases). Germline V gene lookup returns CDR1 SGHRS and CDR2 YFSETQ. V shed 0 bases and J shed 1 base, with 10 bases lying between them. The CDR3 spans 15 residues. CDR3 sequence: CASSLDGGQNTEAFF. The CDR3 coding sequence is TGCGCCAGCAGCTTGGATGGGGGACAGAACACTGAAGCTTTCTTT.

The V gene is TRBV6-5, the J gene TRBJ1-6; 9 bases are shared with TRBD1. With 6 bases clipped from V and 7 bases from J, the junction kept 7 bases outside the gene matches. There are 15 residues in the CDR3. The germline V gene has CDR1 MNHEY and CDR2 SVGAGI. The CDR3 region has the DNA TGTGCCAGCAGGGAGGACAGGGGACCGAATTCACCCCTCCACTTT. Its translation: CASREDRGPNSPLHF.

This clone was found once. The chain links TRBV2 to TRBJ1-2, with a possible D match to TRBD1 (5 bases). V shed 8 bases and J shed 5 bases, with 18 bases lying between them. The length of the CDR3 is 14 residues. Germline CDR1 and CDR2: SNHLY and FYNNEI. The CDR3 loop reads CASSFLQDHYGYTF. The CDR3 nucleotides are TGTGCCAGCTCGTTCCTACAGGACCATTATGGCTACACCTTC.

This chain's CDR3 is CAISERSGENDGQYF. The CDR3 bases are TGTGCCATCAGTGAGAGATCGGGGGAGAACGACGGGCAGTATTTT. The rearrangement links TRBV10-3 to TRBJ2-3; D perhaps matches TRBD2 (6 bases). The V end was cut by 2 bases, the J end by 11 bases, with 20 bases between. Germline CDR1 ENHRY, CDR2 SYGVKD. There are 15 residues in the CDR3.

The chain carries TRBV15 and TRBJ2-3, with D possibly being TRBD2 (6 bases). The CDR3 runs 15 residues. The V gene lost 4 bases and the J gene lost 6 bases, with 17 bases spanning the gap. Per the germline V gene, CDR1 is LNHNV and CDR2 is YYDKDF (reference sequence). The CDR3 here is CATSTRGLVRDTQYF. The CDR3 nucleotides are TGTGCCACCAGCACAAGGGGACTGGTCCGGGATACGCAGTATTTT.

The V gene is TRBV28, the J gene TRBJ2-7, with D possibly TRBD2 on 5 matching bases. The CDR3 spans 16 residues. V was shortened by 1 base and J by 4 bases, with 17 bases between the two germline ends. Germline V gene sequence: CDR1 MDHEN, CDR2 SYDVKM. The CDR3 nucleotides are TGTGCCAGCAGTTTATATACCCCCGTGAGCGGTTACGAGCAGTACTTC. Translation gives CASSLYTPVSGYEQYF.

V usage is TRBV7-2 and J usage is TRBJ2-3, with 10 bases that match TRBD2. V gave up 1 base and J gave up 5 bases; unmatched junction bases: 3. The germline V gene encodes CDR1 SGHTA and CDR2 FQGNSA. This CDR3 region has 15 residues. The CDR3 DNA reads TGTGCCAGCAGCTTAGTGTCTAGCGGGGGAGATACGCAGTATTTT. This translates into CASSLVSSGGDTQYF.

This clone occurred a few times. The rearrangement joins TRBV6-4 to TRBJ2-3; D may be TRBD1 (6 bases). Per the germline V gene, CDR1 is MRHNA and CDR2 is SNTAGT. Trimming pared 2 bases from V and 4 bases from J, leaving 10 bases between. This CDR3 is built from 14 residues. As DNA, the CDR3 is TGTGCCAGCAGTGACCATGGACAGCCAGATACGCAGTATTTT. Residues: CASSDHGQPDTQYF.

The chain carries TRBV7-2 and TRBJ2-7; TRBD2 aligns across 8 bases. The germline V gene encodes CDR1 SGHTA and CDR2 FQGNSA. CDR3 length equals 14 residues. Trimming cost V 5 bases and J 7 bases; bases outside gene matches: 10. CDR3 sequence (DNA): TGTGCCAGCAGCCCGGGACTAGGTCCCGTTGAGCAGTACTTC. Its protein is CASSPGLGPVEQYF.

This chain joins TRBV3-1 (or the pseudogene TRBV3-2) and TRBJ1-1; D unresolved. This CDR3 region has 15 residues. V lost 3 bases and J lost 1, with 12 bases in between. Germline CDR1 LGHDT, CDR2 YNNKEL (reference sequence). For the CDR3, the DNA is TGTGCCAGCAGCCATCATGGCGGAGAGAACACTGAAGCTTTCTTT. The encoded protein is CASSHHGGENTEAFF.

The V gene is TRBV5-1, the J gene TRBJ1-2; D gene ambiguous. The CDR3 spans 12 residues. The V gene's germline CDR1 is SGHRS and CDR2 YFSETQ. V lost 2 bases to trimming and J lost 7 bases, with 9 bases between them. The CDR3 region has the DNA TGCGCCAGCAGCTTTCAGGAATCTGGCTACACCTTC. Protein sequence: CASSFQESGYTF.

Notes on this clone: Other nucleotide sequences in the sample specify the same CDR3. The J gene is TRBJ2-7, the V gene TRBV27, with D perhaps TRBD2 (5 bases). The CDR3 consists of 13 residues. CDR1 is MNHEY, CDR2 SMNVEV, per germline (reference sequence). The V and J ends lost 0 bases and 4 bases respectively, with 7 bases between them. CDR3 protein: CASSLSGGYEQYF. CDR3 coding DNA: TGTGCCAGCAGTTTATCAGGCGGGTACGAGCAGTACTTC.

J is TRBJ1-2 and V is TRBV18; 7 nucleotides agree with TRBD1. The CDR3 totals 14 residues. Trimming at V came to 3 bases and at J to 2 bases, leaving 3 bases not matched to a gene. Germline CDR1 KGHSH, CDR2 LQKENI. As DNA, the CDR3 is TGTGCCAGCTCACCCGGCAGGGGGAACTATGGCTACACCTTC. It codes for CASSPGRGNYGYTF.

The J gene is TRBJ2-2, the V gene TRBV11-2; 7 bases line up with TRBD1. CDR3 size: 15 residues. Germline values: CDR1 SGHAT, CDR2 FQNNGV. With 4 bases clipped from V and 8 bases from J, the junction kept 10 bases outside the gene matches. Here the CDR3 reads CASSSPTHRGGELFF. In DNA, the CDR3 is TGTGCCAGCAGCTCCCCCACTCACAGGGGTGGGGAGCTGTTTTTT.